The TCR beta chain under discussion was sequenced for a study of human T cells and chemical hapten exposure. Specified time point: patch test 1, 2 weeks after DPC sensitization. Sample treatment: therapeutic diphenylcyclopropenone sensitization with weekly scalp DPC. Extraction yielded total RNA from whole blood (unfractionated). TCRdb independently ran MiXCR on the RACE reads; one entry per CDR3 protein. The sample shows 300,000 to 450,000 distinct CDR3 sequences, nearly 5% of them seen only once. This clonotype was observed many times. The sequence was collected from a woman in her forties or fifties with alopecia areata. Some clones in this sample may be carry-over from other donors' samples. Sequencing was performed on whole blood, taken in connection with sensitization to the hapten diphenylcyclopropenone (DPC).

CDR3 bases: TGTGCCAGCAGTCCCGTAGGACAGGGTGGAAACACCATATATTTT. Amino acid sequence: CASSPVGQGGNTIYF. This sequence joins TRBV6-5 and TRBJ1-3; 8 bases are shared with TRBD1. The V gene end was trimmed by 5 bases and the J gene end by 3 bases; junction bases not matched to a gene: 6. This CDR3 spans 15 amino acids. The germline V gene encodes CDR1 MNHEY and CDR2 SVGAGI.